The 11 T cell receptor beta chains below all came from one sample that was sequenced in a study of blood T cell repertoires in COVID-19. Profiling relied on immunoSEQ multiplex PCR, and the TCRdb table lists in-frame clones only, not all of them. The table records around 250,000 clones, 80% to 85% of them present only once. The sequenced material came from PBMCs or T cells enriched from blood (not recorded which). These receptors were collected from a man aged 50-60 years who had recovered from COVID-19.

This CDR3 reads CASSQDLGGTDTQYF. Here the CDR3 DNA reads TGTGCCAGCAGCCAAGATCTGGGAGGGACAGATACGCAGTATTTT. This sequence joins TRBV14 and TRBJ2-3; 7 bases align to TRBD2. The germline V gene has CDR1 SGHDN and CDR2 FVKESK. V was clipped by 0 bases and J by 3 bases; unmatched bases: 3. The CDR3 spans 15 residues.

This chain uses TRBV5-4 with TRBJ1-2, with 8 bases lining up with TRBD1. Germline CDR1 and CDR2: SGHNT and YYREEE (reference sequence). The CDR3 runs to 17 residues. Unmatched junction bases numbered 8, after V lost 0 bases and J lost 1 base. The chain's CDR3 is CASSLAIRGQDNYGYTF. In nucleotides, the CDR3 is TGTGCCAGCAGCTTGGCCATACGGGGACAGGATAACTATGGCTACACCTTC.

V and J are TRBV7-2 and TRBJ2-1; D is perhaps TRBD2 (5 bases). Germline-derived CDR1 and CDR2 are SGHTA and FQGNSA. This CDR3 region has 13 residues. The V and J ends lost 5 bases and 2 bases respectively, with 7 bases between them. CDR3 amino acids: CASSPGTYNEQFF. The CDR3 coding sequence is TGTGCCAGCAGCCCGGGGACCTACAATGAGCAGTTCTTC. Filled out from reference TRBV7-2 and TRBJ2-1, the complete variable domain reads GAGVSQSPSNKVTEKGKDVELRCDPISGHTALYWYRQSLGQGLEFLIYFQGNSAPDKSGLPSDRFSAERTGGSVSTLTIQRTQQEDSAVYLCASSPGTYNEQFFGPGTRLTVL.

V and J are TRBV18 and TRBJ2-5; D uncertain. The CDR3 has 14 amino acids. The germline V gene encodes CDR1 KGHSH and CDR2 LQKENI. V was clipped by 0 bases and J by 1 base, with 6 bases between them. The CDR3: CASSPPSVQETQYF. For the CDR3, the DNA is TGTGCCAGCTCACCACCTTCGGTCCAAGAGACCCAGTACTTC.

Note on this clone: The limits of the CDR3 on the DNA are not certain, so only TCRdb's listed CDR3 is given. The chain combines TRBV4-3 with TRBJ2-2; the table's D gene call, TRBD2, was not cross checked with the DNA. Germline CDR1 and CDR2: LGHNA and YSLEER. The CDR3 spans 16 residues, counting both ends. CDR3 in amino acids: CASSFGPGSPTGELFF.

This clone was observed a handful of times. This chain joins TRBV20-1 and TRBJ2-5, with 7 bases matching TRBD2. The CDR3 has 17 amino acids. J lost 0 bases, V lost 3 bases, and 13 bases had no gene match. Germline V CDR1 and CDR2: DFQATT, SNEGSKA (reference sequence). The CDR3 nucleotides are TGCAGTGCTAGTACGGCTAGCGGCCGGGGGGACCAAGAGACCCAGTACTTC. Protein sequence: CSASTASGRGDQETQYF.

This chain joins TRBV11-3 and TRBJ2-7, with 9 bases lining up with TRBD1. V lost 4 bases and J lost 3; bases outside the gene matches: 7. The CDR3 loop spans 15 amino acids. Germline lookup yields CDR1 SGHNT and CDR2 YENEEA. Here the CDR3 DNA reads TGTGCCAGCAGCTCCCGACAGGGGGAGATCTACGAGCAGTACTTC. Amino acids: CASSSRQGEIYEQYF.

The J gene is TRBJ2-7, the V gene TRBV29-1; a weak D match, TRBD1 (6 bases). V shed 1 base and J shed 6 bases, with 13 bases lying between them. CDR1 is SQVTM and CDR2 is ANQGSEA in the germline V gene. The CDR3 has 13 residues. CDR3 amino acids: CSVEGKGTLEQYF. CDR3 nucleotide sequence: TGCAGCGTTGAAGGGAAGGGGACACTCGAGCAGTACTTC.

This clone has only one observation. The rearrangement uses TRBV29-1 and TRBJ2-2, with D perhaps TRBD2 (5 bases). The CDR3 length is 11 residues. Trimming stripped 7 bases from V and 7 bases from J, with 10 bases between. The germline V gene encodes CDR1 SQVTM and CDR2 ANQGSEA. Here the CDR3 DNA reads TGCAGCGGACGAGGGAGCGGGGAGCTGTTTTTT. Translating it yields CSGRGSGELFF.

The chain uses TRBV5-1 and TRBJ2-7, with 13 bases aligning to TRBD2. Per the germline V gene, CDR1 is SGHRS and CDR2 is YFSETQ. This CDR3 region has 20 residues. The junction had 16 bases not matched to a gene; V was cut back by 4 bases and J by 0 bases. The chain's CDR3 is CASSPKLGLAGAFSSYEQYF. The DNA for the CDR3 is TGCGCCAGCAGCCCAAAACTTGGACTAGCGGGGGCCTTTAGCTCCTACGAGCAGTACTTC.

The DNA of the CDR3 is TGTGCTAGTGGTTTGGTACCCCTTCCGGGACAGGGGGTGTTTTTT. Protein sequence: CASGLVPLPGQGVFF. The gene calls are TRBV12-5 and TRBJ1-4; 11 bases fit TRBD1. Per the germline V gene, CDR1 is LGHNT and CDR2 is FRNRAP. The CDR3 sequence is 15 residues long. V shed 0 bases and J 15 bases; nucleotides not matched to a gene: 9.